This is a list of T cell receptor beta chains from one sample in a study of T cell changes during pregnancy in multiple sclerosis. Assay: immunoSEQ multiplex PCR; the TCRdb copy retains only in-frame clones and omits some. The sample lists about 12,000 clones; about 95% were seen once. The input for sequencing was CD4+ T cells from peripheral blood mononuclear cells, taken before pregnancy. Receptors were obtained from a female donor with multiple sclerosis, enrolled in a pregnancy study. Each CDR3 is given with its conserved first and last residue. D genes are given only for firm matches. Size is stated for part of the rows, as once, few or many counts, or as a class when the clone is expanded.

D	V	J	size	CDR3	DNA
NA	TRBV6-1	TRBJ1-1	NA	CASSEAPGQLNTEAFF	TGTGCCAGCAGTGAAGCGCCAGGACAGCTGAACACTGAAGCTTTCTTT
NA	TRBV9	TRBJ1-1	once	CASSGGGFNTEAFF	TGTGCCAGCAGCGGCGGTGGGTTTAACACTGAAGCTTTCTTT
TRBD1	TRBV19	TRBJ1-2	once	CASSISQGAKSPYGYTF	TGTGCCAGTAGTATCTCCCAGGGGGCGAAGTCACCTTATGGCTACACCTTC
TRBD2	TRBV6-4	TRBJ2-3	NA	CASSPGTSGGTQYF	TGTGCCAGCAGTCCCGGGACTAGCGGTGGTACGCAGTATTTT
TRBD1	TRBV19	TRBJ2-7	NA	CASSIPLDRGSYEQYF	TGTGCCAGTAGTATCCCGCTCGACAGGGGGTCCTACGAGCAGTACTTC
NA	TRBV5-4	TRBJ2-3	NA	CASSSATSTDTQYF	TGTGCCAGCAGCTCAGCGACTAGCACAGATACGCAGTATTTT
NA	TRBV19	TRBJ2-3	NA	CASSNRGGGGTDTQYF	TGTGCCAGTAGTAATCGGGGTGGTGGAGGGACAGATACGCAGTATTTT
NA	TRBV19	TRBJ1-6	few	CASSIVGSPLHF	TGTGCCAGTAGTATAGTCGGTTCACCCCTCCACTTT
NA	TRBV28	TRBJ1-5	NA	CASRTGENQPQHF	TGTGCCAGCAGGACAGGAGAAAATCAGCCCCAGCATTTT
TRBD1	TRBV14	TRBJ2-5	NA	CASSQLTGGETQYF	TGTGCCAGCAGCCAACTGACAGGGGGTGAGACCCAGTACTTC
NA	TRBV6-6	TRBJ1-2	few	CASSLHEGGYTF	TGTGCCAGCAGTCTCCATGAGGGAGGCTACACCTTC
TRBD1	TRBV19	TRBJ1-6	NA	CASSTPQGAPRSPLHF	TGTGCCAGTAGTACCCCACAGGGGGCGCCGCGGTCACCCCTCCACTTT
NA	TRBV18	TRBJ2-1	NA	CASSPGRHNEQFF	TGTGCCAGCTCACCTGGCAGGCACAATGAGCAGTTCTTC
NA	TRBV29-1	TRBJ1-2	few	CSTPGHSYGYTF	TGCAGCACGCCGGGACATAGCTATGGCTACACCTTC
NA	TRBV19	TRBJ2-7	NA	CASRDRLGSYEQYF	TGTGCCAGTAGAGACAGGTTGGGCTCCTACGAGCAGTACTTC
NA	TRBV6-5	TRBJ1-6	NA	CASSYAGQTISPLHF	TGTGCCAGCAGTTACGCAGGACAGACTATATCACCCCTCCACTTT